This is a list of T cell receptor beta chains from one sample in a study of human T cells and chemical hapten exposure. TCRdb re-analysed the RACE reads in MiXCR, keeping a single row per CDR3 protein. Seen here are approximately 85,000 distinct CDR3 sequences, roughly 10% observed once, and the top ten hold 2.5%. The sample consisted of whole blood, taken in connection with sensitization to the hapten diphenylcyclopropenone (DPC). These receptors were collected from a woman aged 25 to 39 with alopecia areata. Some clones in this sample may be carry-over from other donors' samples. Both conserved end residues are part of each CDR3. A D gene is named only where the DNA matches it firmly.

d_call v_call cdr3_aa
TRBD1 TRBV5-1 CASSRSGGQGITEAFF
NA TRBV5-1 CASSLGVYREGEQFF
TRBD1 TRBV12-3/TRBV12-4 CASRRDREQFF
NA TRBV19 CASSFGGAQETQYF
TRBD2 TRBV2 CASSELAGGPGSYNEQFF
NA TRBV18 CASSRSNYGTFHEQYF
NA TRBV6-5 CASSYRPWGQNEQYF
TRBD2 TRBV29-1 CSVRPRLAGSTDTQYF
NA TRBV29-1 CSVGERDYGYTF
TRBD1 TRBV20-1 CSAYMTGEPYEQYF
NA TRBV6-5 CASSYHGGLGSPLHF